The next 28 T cell receptor beta chains were all read from a single sample in a study of T-cell reconstitution after alpha-beta-depleted transplantation in children. Using unique molecular identifiers, the investigators prepared the TCRbeta library. TCRdb re-called the PCR reads with MiXCR, one entry per CDR3 protein. The repertoire has 200,000 to 250,000 distinct CDR3 sequences, about a tenth of them found once; the top ten carry approximately 30%. Sequenced here: PBMCs, sampled before TCRalphabeta/CD19-depleted stem cell transplant. The receptor set was obtained from a child in the first two years of life with acute myeloid leukemia, due to receive a stem cell transplant.

The table lists this clonotype with a few counts. The J gene is TRBJ2-1, the V gene TRBV7-3; 9 nucleotides match TRBD2. CDR3 size: 16 residues. Germline loops: CDR1 SGHTA, CDR2 FQGTGA. V trimming: 0 bases; J trimming: 2 bases; junction bases outside the gene matches: 2. CDR3 sequence reads: CASSLTASGAYNEQFF. CDR3 DNA: TGTGCCAGCAGCTTAACTGCTAGCGGGGCCTACAATGAGCAGTTCTTC.

This clonotype has ten or more counts. The chain recombines TRBV11-2 with TRBJ2-3, with D maybe TRBD2 (6 bases). The germline CDR1 and CDR2 sequences are SGHAT and FQNNGV. This CDR3 contains 16 residues. V was clipped by 4 bases and J by 7 bases, with 21 bases between them. DNA for the CDR3: TGTGCCAGCAGCTCCCCGGATGGGACTCTATTGTATACGCAGTATTTT. It encodes CASSSPDGTLLYTQYF. The full variable domain, rest sourced from reference TRBV11-2 and TRBJ2-3, is EAGVAQSPRYKIIEKRQSVAFWCNPISGHATLYWYQQILGQGPKLLIQFQNNGVVDDSQLPKDRFSAERLKGVDSTLKIQPAKLEDSAVYLCASSSPDGTLLYTQYFGPGTRLTVL.

This clonotype was recorded at least ten times. V is TRBV7-2 and J is TRBJ2-3; D might be TRBD1 or TRBD2, each matching 5 bases. Germline CDR1 and CDR2: SGHTA and FQGNSA. The CDR3 has 14 residues. Trimming removed 2 bases at V and 2 bases at J, with 8 bases between. The CDR3 region has the DNA TGTGCCAGCAGCTTATCGGGACCCACAGATACGCAGTATTTT. Amino acids: CASSLSGPTDTQYF.

This clonotype has a count of ten or more. The gene calls are TRBV9 and TRBJ2-7, with TRBD1 identical over 7 bases. V gave up 3 bases and J gave up 0 bases; unmatched junction bases: 9. There are 16 residues in the CDR3. In germline, CDR1 is SGDLS, CDR2 YYNGEE. The CDR3 DNA reads TGTGCCAGCAGCGCTACCGGGACAGCAAGCTCCTACGAGCAGTACTTC. Translated: CASSATGTASSYEQYF.

This clonotype was detected ten times or more. The rearrangement links TRBV28 to TRBJ2-5, with D uncertain. Trimming stripped 5 bases from V and 2 bases from J, with 12 bases between. Germline CDR1 and CDR2: MDHEN and SYDVKM. The CDR3 spans 14 residues. Here the CDR3 DNA reads TGTGCCAGCAGTAGTCACCATCTTCAAGAGACCCAGTACTTC. Amino acids: CASSSHHLQETQYF.

This clonotype was observed at least ten times. The rearrangement uses TRBV4-1 and TRBJ1-2; 8 nucleotides align to TRBD1. Germline trimming cut 3 bases from V and 0 bases from J; bases unmatched to any gene: 3. Per the germline V gene, CDR1 is MGHRA and CDR2 is YSYEKL. The CDR3 spans 15 residues. The CDR3 DNA sequence: TGCGCCAGCAGCCACGGACAGGGCCCTAACTATGGCTACACCTTC. Protein: CASSHGQGPNYGYTF.

This clonotype was detected a few times. The rearrangement uses TRBV7-3 and TRBJ2-2; D gene unclear. Trimming stripped 5 bases from V and 4 bases from J, with 8 bases between. The germline V gene has CDR1 SGHTA and CDR2 FQGTGA. This CDR3 is built from 13 residues. CDR3 sequence reads: CASSPQLTGELFF. CDR3 nucleotides: TGTGCCAGCAGCCCCCAGCTCACCGGGGAGCTGTTTTTT. Looking up the rest from reference TRBV7-3 and TRBJ2-2 gives the full variable domain: GAGVSQTPSNKVTEKGKYVELRCDPISGHTALYWYRQSLGQGPEFLIYFQGTGAADDSGLPNDRFFAVRPEGSVSTLKIQRTERGDSAVYLCASSPQLTGELFFGEGSRLTVL.

This clonotype was counted many times. The gene calls are TRBV6-2 or TRBV6-3 and TRBJ2-1, with a weak D call TRBD1 (5 bases). The CDR3 spans 14 residues. V lost 4 bases and J lost 3, with 10 bases in between. Per the germline V gene, CDR1 is MNHEY and CDR2 is SVGEGT. The CDR3, as DNA: TGTGCCAGCAGTTTTGACAGTAACTACAATGAGCAGTTCTTC. Translating gives CASSFDSNYNEQFF.

This clonotype showed up many times. The rearrangement uses TRBV12-3 or TRBV12-4 and TRBJ2-1; no definite D call. This CDR3 comprises 16 residues. The germline V and J ends were trimmed by 5 bases and 0 bases, with 14 bases remaining between them. The CDR3 reads CASSGELPSSYNEQFF. The CDR3 DNA reads TGTGCCAGCAGTGGGGAACTACCTAGCTCCTACAATGAGCAGTTCTTC.

As regards this clonotype: A much larger clone lies one base from this, so it may be a read error. The chain carries TRBV7-7 and TRBJ2-3; the D gene is possibly TRBD2 (6 bases). CDR1 SSHAT and CDR2 FNYEAQ come from the germline V gene (reference sequence). This CDR3 is 15 amino acids long. DNA for the CDR3: TGTGCCAGCAGCTTATCGGGACTGACCACAGATGCGCAGTATTTT. It translates to CASSLSGLTTDAQYF.

The table lists this clonotype with many counts. The chain carries TRBV20-1 and TRBJ1-5; TRBD1 is a possible D gene (5 bases). CDR3 length: 15 amino acids. CDR1 and CDR2 (germline): DFQATT, SNEGSKA (reference sequence). The V gene lost 3 bases and the J gene lost 0 bases, with 12 bases spanning the gap. This chain's CDR3 is CSASGGGFSNQPQHF. CDR3 nucleotides: TGCAGTGCTAGCGGGGGAGGCTTTAGCAATCAGCCCCAGCATTTT.

At least ten counts were recorded for this clonotype. This chain joins TRBV5-1 and TRBJ2-1; D is ambiguous. CDR1 is SGHRS, CDR2 YFSETQ, per germline. The CDR3 has 15 residues. Deletions cut 0 bases from V and 5 bases from J, with 12 bases between. The chain's CDR3 is CASSLAGTSHNEQFF. Here the CDR3 DNA reads TGCGCCAGCAGCTTGGCCGGAACTTCCCACAATGAGCAGTTCTTC.

This clonotype was observed at least ten times. The chain uses TRBV7-9 and TRBJ2-2; no definite D call. There are 13 residues in the CDR3. Trimming took off 8 bases at V and 1 base at J, with 8 bases between the two ends. CDR1 is SEHNR, CDR2 FQNEAQ, per germline (reference sequence). The CDR3 region has the DNA TGTGCCAGCTCCAGGATGAACACCGGGGAGCTGTTTTTT. This gives the protein CASSRMNTGELFF.

This clonotype was counted at least ten times. The chain links TRBV12-3 or TRBV12-4 to TRBJ2-7; no reliable D call. The CDR3 has 13 amino acids. Between the trimmed V and J ends, which lost 6 bases and 5 bases, there was a span of 14 bases. CDR3 sequence reads: CASSPRESDEQYF. The CDR3 DNA sequence: TGTGCCAGCAGCCCAAGGGAATCCGACGAGCAGTACTTC.

This clonotype was counted a single time. The rearrangement links TRBV30 to TRBJ2-1; D unclear. There are 11 residues in the CDR3. Trimming cost V 0 bases and J 5 bases, with 2 bases left between them. Germline V CDR1 and CDR2: GTSNPN, SVGIG (reference sequence). CDR3 sequence: CAWSVDNEQFF. The CDR3 nucleotides are TGTGCCTGGAGTGTAGACAATGAGCAGTTCTTC.

This clonotype was seen a few times. V usage is TRBV4-3 and J usage is TRBJ2-7; no clear D. The ends were cut back, 0 bases at V and 7 bases at J, with 13 bases in the middle. Germline CDR1 reads LGHNA; CDR2 reads YSLEER. The CDR3 contains 14 residues. The CDR3 DNA follows: TGCGCCAGCAGCCAAGATTGGGCCTTTGGGGAGCAGTACTTC. Translated, it gives CASSQDWAFGEQYF.

Concerning this clonotype: This clone may be a read error of a much larger clone one base away. This chain uses TRBV12-3 or TRBV12-4 with TRBJ1-2; possibly TRBD1 for D (5 bases). This CDR3 has 16 amino acids. V was pared by 5 bases and J by 8 bases, with 24 bases between. The CDR3 DNA reads TGTGCCAGCAGTCTCCTGGGAACAGGTGGGCTTAGCGGCTACACCTTC. Translated: CASSLLGTGGLSGYTF.

Many counts were recorded for this clonotype. The J gene is TRBJ1-2, the V gene TRBV12-5; D might be TRBD1 (5 bases). Germline V gene sequence: CDR1 LGHNT, CDR2 FRNRAP. Trimming took 5 bases from V and 3 from J, leaving 13 bases between them. The CDR3 loop spans 14 amino acids. The CDR3 region has the DNA TGTGCTAGTGGTGTCCTCGGGACTGACTATGGCTACACCTTC. Translating it yields CASGVLGTDYGYTF.

In this sample, this clonotype turned up many times. The rearrangement uses TRBV9 and TRBJ2-7; D is unclear. V was pared by 1 base and J by 0 bases, with 14 bases between. The CDR3 contains 16 residues. In germline, CDR1 is SGDLS, CDR2 YYNGEE. The CDR3 nucleotides are TGTGCCAGCAGCGTAAGCCGAGAGGCCAGCTCCTACGAGCAGTACTTC. As protein: CASSVSREASSYEQYF.

This clonotype was detected many times. This chain joins TRBV5-5 and TRBJ2-1, with D unresolved. The V gene lost 4 bases and the J gene lost 0 bases, with 11 bases spanning the gap. Germline V gene sequence: CDR1 SGHKS, CDR2 YYEKEE (reference sequence). The CDR3 extends over 15 amino acids. The CDR3 is CASSANFYSYNEQFF. CDR3 DNA sequence: TGTGCCAGCAGCGCTAACTTCTACTCCTACAATGAGCAGTTCTTC.

The chain carries TRBV27 and TRBJ2-5; D is possibly TRBD1 (6 bases). The germline gives CDR1 MNHEY, CDR2 SMNVEV (reference sequence). V was shortened by 6 bases and J by 5 bases, with 13 bases between the two germline ends. The CDR3 loop spans 13 amino acids. The CDR3 DNA sequence: TGTGCCAGCAGCACAGGGTGGGGGGAGACCCAGTACTTC. It yields the protein CASSTGWGETQYF.

At least ten counts were recorded for this clonotype. The rearrangement links TRBV7-9 to TRBJ2-6; D unresolved. CDR1 SEHNR and CDR2 FQNEAQ come from the germline V gene (reference sequence). The CDR3 runs to 15 residues. Trimming pared 1 base from V and 3 bases from J, leaving 7 bases between. DNA of the CDR3: TGTGCCAGCAGCTTAGAAGGGAATGGGGCCAACGTCCTGACTTTC. As protein: CASSLEGNGANVLTF.

The chain combines TRBV20-1 with TRBJ2-2, with TRBD2 matching 9 bases. The CDR3 is 18 residues long. Germline V gene lookup returns CDR1 DFQATT and CDR2 SNEGSKA (reference sequence). This CDR3 is CRAQALGGGGKVPGELFF. CDR3 nucleotides: TGCAGGGCCCAGGCTCTGGGCGGGGGGGGAAAAGTGCCCGGGGAGCTGTTTTTT.

The rearrangement joins TRBV20-1 to TRBJ2-1, with 7 bases fitting TRBD2. The CDR3 covers 13 residues. V lost 0 bases, J lost 10 bases, and 6 bases stayed unmatched. Germline V lookup: CDR1 DFQATT, CDR2 SNEGSKA (reference sequence). CDR3 nucleotides: TGCAGTGCTAGAGATCCGAGGGGAGGGGAGCAGTTCTTC. Protein product: CSARDPRGGEQFF.

This clonotype appeared many times. CDR3 residues: CSASGSRGYEQYF. The CDR3 DNA reads as TGCAGTGCTAGTGGAAGCAGGGGGTACGAGCAGTACTTC. The genes are TRBV20-1 and TRBJ2-7; 7 nucleotides line up with TRBD1. Germline values: CDR1 DFQATT, CDR2 SNEGSKA (reference sequence). The CDR3 length is 13 residues. After removal of 3 bases from V and 4 bases from J, the junction contained 6 bases not matched to a gene.

The J gene is TRBJ2-3, the V gene TRBV12-3 or TRBV12-4; D is perhaps TRBD2 (6 bases). V was cut by 4 bases and J by 2 bases, with 13 bases left in between. The CDR3 has 15 amino acids. CDR3 sequence reads: CASSSGGGDTDTQYF. For the CDR3, the DNA is TGTGCCAGCAGTTCCGGAGGAGGGGACACAGATACGCAGTATTTT.

This clonotype showed up many times. The chain employs TRBV12-3 or TRBV12-4 and TRBJ1-3; D gene uncertain. Trimming left V 7 bases short and J 4 bases short, with 14 bases between. The CDR3 runs 14 residues. CDR3 sequence reads: CASKISLPGNTIYF. In DNA form, the CDR3 reads TGTGCCAGCAAAATATCCCTCCCCGGAAACACCATATATTTT.

V is TRBV29-1 and J is TRBJ1-1, with D possibly TRBD1 on 5 matching bases. Germline-derived CDR1 and CDR2 are SQVTM and ANQGSEA. The CDR3 covers 12 residues. Trimming left V 6 bases short and J 3 bases short, with 11 bases between. The CDR3 loop is CSVGTEYTEAFF. The CDR3 DNA sequence: TGCAGCGTGGGGACGGAATACACTGAAGCTTTCTTT. The full variable domain, in which reference TRBV29-1 and TRBJ1-1 provide the parts outside the CDR3, is SAVISQKPSRDICQRGTSLTIQCQVDSQVTMMFWYRQQPGQSLTLIATANQGSEATYESGFVIDKFPISRPNLTFSTLTVSNMSPEDSSIYLCSVGTEYTEAFFGQGTRLTVV.